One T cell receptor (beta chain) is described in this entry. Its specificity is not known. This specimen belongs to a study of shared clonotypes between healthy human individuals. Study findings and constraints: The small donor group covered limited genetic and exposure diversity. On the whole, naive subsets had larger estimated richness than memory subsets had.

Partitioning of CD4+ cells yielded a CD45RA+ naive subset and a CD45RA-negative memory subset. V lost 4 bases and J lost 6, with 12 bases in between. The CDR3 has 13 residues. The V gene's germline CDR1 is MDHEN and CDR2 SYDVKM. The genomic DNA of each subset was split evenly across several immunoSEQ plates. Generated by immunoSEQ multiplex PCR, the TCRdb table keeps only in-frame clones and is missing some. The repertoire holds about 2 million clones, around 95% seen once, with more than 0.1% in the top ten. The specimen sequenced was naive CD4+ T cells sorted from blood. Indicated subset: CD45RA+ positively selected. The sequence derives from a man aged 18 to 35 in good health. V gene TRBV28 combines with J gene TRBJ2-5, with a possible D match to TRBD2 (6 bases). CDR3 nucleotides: TGTGCCAGCAGTTCCTCGGGGAGGCAGACCCAGTACTTC. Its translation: CASSSSGRQTQYF. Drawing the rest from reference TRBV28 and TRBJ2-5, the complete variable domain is DVKVTQSSRYLVKRTGEKVFLECVQDMDHENMFWYRQDPGLGLRLIYFSYDVKMKEKGDIPEGYSVSREKKERFSLILESASTNQTSMYLCASSSSGRQTQYFGPGTRLLVL.